The 30 T cell receptor beta chains below come from one sample, sequenced in a study of CD8+ T cells in alopecia areata. Treatment in this sample: oral pan-JAK inhibitor, 5-10 mg twice daily. Sequencing relied on a cDNA template that was reverse transcribed from extracted RNA. Libraries were prepared by immunoSEQ multiplex PCR; TCRdb keeps only in-frame clonotypes and omits some of them. This sample has fewer than 200,000 clones; about 60% occur once, and the top ten carry around 12%. Sequencing was performed on CD8+ T cells sorted from blood, taken at week 24, from a patient treated with tofacitinib. Receptor source: a human donor with alopecia areata.

The chain combines TRBV6-5 with TRBJ2-5, with D possibly matching TRBD1 (6 bases). The CDR3 has 15 residues. The V end lost 7 bases, the J end lost 5 bases, and 20 bases lay between the germline ends. Germline loops: CDR1 MNHEY, CDR2 SVGAGI. The CDR3 sequence is CASKSLGGFGETQYF. The CDR3 bases are TGTGCCAGCAAGTCCCTAGGGGGTTTCGGGGAGACCCAGTACTTC.

CDR3 in amino acids: CASSPRQGWRETQYF. The DNA for the CDR3 is TGTGCCAGCAGCCCCAGACAGGGTTGGAGAGAGACCCAGTACTTC. The chain joins TRBV7-9 to TRBJ2-5, with 7 bases matching TRBD1. Germline V gene sequence: CDR1 SEHNR, CDR2 FQNEAQ (reference sequence). The CDR3 length is 15 residues. The junction had 10 bases not matched to a gene; V was cut back by 5 bases and J by 4 bases.

The chain recombines TRBV10-3 with TRBJ1-2; 7 bases align to TRBD1. CDR1 is ENHRY and CDR2 is SYGVKD in the germline V gene. After removal of 7 bases from V and 8 bases from J, the junction contained 10 bases not matched to a gene. There are 13 residues in the CDR3. The CDR3: CAINLSTGFGYTF. CDR3 bases: TGTGCCATCAACTTATCGACAGGGTTCGGCTACACCTTC.

The genes are TRBV4-1 and TRBJ2-7; D unresolved. Per germline, CDR1 MGHRA and CDR2 YSYEKL. Deletions cut 1 base from V and 3 bases from J, with 16 bases between. The CDR3 extends over 16 amino acids. This CDR3 reads CASSQVSGVSGYEQYF. The CDR3 DNA follows: TGCGCCAGCAGCCAAGTATCCGGCGTTTCTGGCTACGAGCAGTACTTC.

CDR3 region: CATRGQDRSTDTQYF. The CDR3 coding sequence is TGTGCCACCCGTGGGCAGGACCGAAGCACAGATACGCAGTATTTT. This sequence joins TRBV2 and TRBJ2-3; no definite D call. Trimming shortened V by 10 bases and J by 0 bases, and 17 bases separated the two germline ends. Germline CDR1 and CDR2: SNHLY and FYNNEI. This CDR3 contains 15 residues.

The chain is built from TRBV7-9 and TRBJ1-2; D gene unclear. CDR1 and CDR2 (germline): SEHNR, FQNEAQ (reference sequence). V lost 4 bases and J 4 bases, leaving 13 bases between the germline ends. This CDR3 spans 14 amino acids. Written as DNA, the CDR3 is TGTGCCAGCAGCTCCCGGGTCTCCTCCTATGGCTACACCTTC. Its translation is CASSSRVSSYGYTF.

The chain carries TRBV29-1 and TRBJ2-3, with D possibly TRBD1 on 5 matching bases. Germline lookup yields CDR1 SQVTM and CDR2 ANQGSEA. The V gene lost 1 base and the J gene lost 6 bases, with 17 bases spanning the gap. This CDR3 has 15 amino acids. CDR3 sequence: CSVEGQGKVLDTQYF. The CDR3 DNA reads as TGCAGCGTTGAAGGGCAGGGTAAAGTCCTCGATACGCAGTATTTT.

Only a few counts were recorded for this clone. Other DNA sequences in the same sample also yield this CDR3. The chain combines TRBV27 with TRBJ1-1, with a tentative D call TRBD1 (5 bases). V gave up 6 bases and J gave up 4 bases, with 15 bases separating them. Germline-derived CDR1 and CDR2 are MNHEY and SMNVEV (reference sequence). This CDR3 has 14 amino acids. The CDR3, as DNA: TGTGCCAGCAGCCTGGGGCAGGGCGGCACTGAAGCTTTCTTT. Translated: CASSLGQGGTEAFF.

The gene calls are TRBV25-1 and TRBJ2-7; D gene ambiguous. CDR3 length equals 13 residues. In germline, CDR1 is MGHDK, CDR2 SYGVNS. The germline V and J ends were trimmed by 6 bases and 7 bases, with 16 bases remaining between them. Written as DNA, the CDR3 is TGTGCCAGCAGCCCCGGTGGCCTTCGGGAGCAGTACTTC. Protein sequence: CASSPGGLREQYF.

This clone turned up a few times. CDR3 residues: CASSLGGSDYEQYF. CDR3 DNA sequence: TGTGCCAGCAGCCTGGGGGGGTCAGACTACGAGCAGTACTTC. This chain connects TRBV7-9 to TRBJ2-7, with 7 bases that match TRBD2. The CDR3 runs to 14 residues. V was pared by 5 bases and J by 3 bases, with 7 bases of the junction left unmatched. The germline gives CDR1 SEHNR, CDR2 FQNEAQ (reference sequence).

V usage is TRBV5-6 and J usage is TRBJ1-1; TRBD1 aligns across 7 bases. The germline gives CDR1 SGHDT, CDR2 YYEEEE. CDR3 length equals 13 residues. V trimming: 4 bases; J trimming: 8 bases; junction bases outside the gene matches: 8. This CDR3 reads CASSTTGADEAFF. As DNA, the CDR3 is TGTGCCAGCAGCACAACAGGGGCGGACGAAGCTTTCTTT.

This chain links TRBV27 with TRBJ2-3; 7 bases are shared with TRBD2. The junction had 8 bases not matched to a gene; V was cut back by 0 bases and J by 2 bases. CDR1 MNHEY and CDR2 SMNVEV come from the germline V gene (reference sequence). The CDR3 runs to 17 residues. The DNA for the CDR3 is TGTGCCAGCAGTTTATCGAGTGGAGCGGGGATCACAGATACGCAGTATTTT. Translation: CASSLSSGAGITDTQYF.

This clone was detected only a few times. This chain links TRBV29-1 with TRBJ2-3, with D perhaps given as TRBD1 or TRBD2 (5 bases each). Per the germline V gene, CDR1 is SQVTM and CDR2 is ANQGSEA. V shed 4 bases and J shed 5 bases, with 13 bases lying between them. The CDR3 covers 13 residues. CDR3 nucleotides: TGCAGCGTTGCAGTGGGGACCCAAGATACGCAGTATTTT. Protein product: CSVAVGTQDTQYF.

V usage is TRBV2 and J usage is TRBJ2-2; D call uncertain. The length of the CDR3 is 15 residues. Trimming took 3 bases from V and 4 from J, leaving 12 bases between them. Per germline, CDR1 SNHLY and CDR2 FYNNEI. The CDR3 is CASSDPRRLTGELFF. DNA of the CDR3: TGTGCCAGCAGTGATCCGCGGCGGCTCACCGGGGAGCTGTTTTTT.

The V and J genes are TRBV4-1 and TRBJ2-2; maybe TRBD2 (6 bases). Germline V gene data show CDR1 as MGHRA and CDR2 as YSYEKL. V dropped 2 bases and J dropped 7 bases, with 14 bases sitting between them. CDR3 length: 15 amino acids. The CDR3 coding sequence is TGCGCCAGCAGCCAACTAGCGCCCCGGGTCGGGGAGCTGTTTTTT. It yields the protein CASSQLAPRVGELFF.

The chain carries TRBV27 and TRBJ2-5, with 8 positions matching TRBD1. Germline V gives CDR1 MNHEY, CDR2 SMNVEV (reference sequence). CDR3 length: 12 amino acids. V was clipped by 6 bases and J by 3 bases; unmatched bases: 0. The CDR3: CASRGQEETQYF. For the CDR3, the DNA is TGTGCCAGCAGGGGACAGGAAGAGACCCAGTACTTC.

V usage is TRBV5-6 and J usage is TRBJ1-2; D is undetermined. The germline V gene encodes CDR1 SGHDT and CDR2 YYEEEE. V was clipped by 2 bases and J by 4 bases, with 6 bases between them. This CDR3 region has 12 residues. CDR3 amino acids: CASSFGSYGYTF. The CDR3 nucleotides are TGTGCCAGCAGCTTCGGCAGCTATGGCTACACCTTC.

The V call is TRBV6-4, the J call TRBJ1-2, with D perhaps TRBD1 (5 bases). CDR1 MRHNA and CDR2 SNTAGT come from the germline V gene. Trimming removed 4 bases from V and 5 bases from J, with 14 bases in between. The CDR3 is made up of 14 amino acids. The DNA of the CDR3 is TGTGCCAGCAGTGCCGGACCGGAGGGGTATGGCTACACCTTC. As protein: CASSAGPEGYGYTF.

V usage is TRBV5-6 and J usage is TRBJ1-2; D remains unclear. This CDR3 contains 16 residues. In germline, CDR1 is SGHDT, CDR2 YYEEEE. The V gene lost 4 bases and the J gene lost 1 base, with 17 bases spanning the gap. The CDR3 DNA is TGTGCCAGCAGCGCTCCTAAAGCGGGAGTTAACTATGGCTACACCTTC. Protein product: CASSAPKAGVNYGYTF. The full variable domain, its missing parts supplied by reference TRBV5-6 and TRBJ1-2, is DAGVTQSPTHLIKTRGQQVTLRCSPKSGHDTVSWYQQALGQGPQFIFQYYEEEERQRGNFPDRFSGHQFPNYSSELNVNALLLGDSALYLCASSAPKAGVNYGYTFGSGTRLTVV.

The chain carries TRBV29-1 and TRBJ1-2; 7 nucleotides align to TRBD1. V shed 3 bases and J 0 bases; nucleotides not matched to a gene: 7. Germline CDR1 and CDR2: SQVTM and ANQGSEA. The CDR3 is 15 amino acids. CDR3 loop: CSVEWDRDANYGYTF. As DNA, the CDR3 is TGCAGCGTTGAGTGGGACAGAGATGCTAACTATGGCTACACCTTC.

This clone was counted only a few times. This chain uses TRBV4-1 with TRBJ2-2, with 9 bases fitting TRBD2. J gave up 0 bases and V 0 bases, and 14 bases lay outside the gene matches. This CDR3 is 21 amino acids long. In germline, CDR1 is MGHRA, CDR2 YSYEKL. CDR3 in DNA: TGCGCCAGCAGCCAAGATCCAGTAGTAGGTAGCGGGGGCCCGAACACCGGGGAGCTGTTTTTT. Its translation: CASSQDPVVGSGGPNTGELFF.

The chain is built from TRBV30 and TRBJ2-5; weak D call: TRBD2 (6 bases). V was shortened by 0 bases and J by 1 base, with 9 bases between the two germline ends. This CDR3 comprises 14 residues. Germline V lookup: CDR1 GTSNPN, CDR2 SVGIG (reference sequence). The CDR3 DNA follows: TGTGCCTGGAGTGTAGACGGGGGCCAAGAGACCCAGTACTTC. Its translation: CAWSVDGGQETQYF.

The V call is TRBV30, the J call TRBJ1-1; D is ambiguous. The length of the CDR3 is 11 residues. The germline V and J ends were trimmed by 1 base and 6 bases, with 6 bases remaining between them. Germline V CDR1 and CDR2: GTSNPN, SVGIG (reference sequence). CDR3 region: CAWSESAEAFF. The CDR3 DNA is TGTGCCTGGAGTGAATCGGCTGAAGCTTTCTTT. Variable domain in full (rest from reference TRBV30 and TRBJ1-1): SQTIHQWPATLVQPVGSPLSLECTVEGTSNPNLYWYRQAAGRGLQLLFYSVGIGQISSEVPQNLSASRPQDRQFILSSKKLLLSDSGFYLCAWSESAEAFFGQGTRLTVV.

This clone showed up just a few times. V gene TRBV18 combines with J gene TRBJ2-7; D remains unclear. Germline CDR1 and CDR2: KGHSH and LQKENI. CDR3 size: 12 residues. The ends were cut back, 4 bases at V and 3 bases at J, with 7 bases in the middle. The CDR3 loop reads CASSRVDYEQYF. The CDR3 DNA is TGTGCCAGCTCACGGGTCGACTACGAGCAGTACTTC. Based on the CDR3 plus reference TRBV18 and TRBJ2-7, the full variable domain is NAGVMQNPRHLVRRRGQEARLRCSPMKGHSHVYWYRQLPEEGLKFMVYLQKENIIDESGMPKERFSAEFPKEGPSILRIQQVVRGDSAAYFCASSRVDYEQYFGPGTRLTVT.

This clone has a handful of counts. The rearrangement links TRBV6-5 to TRBJ2-1, with 7 bases that match TRBD2. This CDR3 spans 15 amino acids. Germline V CDR1 and CDR2: MNHEY, SVGAGI. Germline trimming cut 6 bases from V and 3 bases from J; bases unmatched to any gene: 8. The chain's CDR3 is CASRPMGGGYNEQFF. CDR3 nucleotide sequence: TGTGCCAGCAGACCTATGGGGGGGGGCTACAATGAGCAGTTCTTC.

The chain joins TRBV18 to TRBJ1-2; TRBD1 is a possible D gene (5 bases). V was clipped by 2 bases and J by 8 bases, with 21 bases between them. The germline CDR1 and CDR2 sequences are KGHSH and LQKENI. The CDR3 is 16 amino acids. Here the CDR3 reads CASSPIPDSRMGGYTF. DNA of the CDR3: TGTGCCAGCTCACCAATCCCCGACAGCCGGATGGGAGGCTACACCTTC.

This clone was counted between two and nine times. The chain is built from TRBV5-6 and TRBJ2-7, with a possible D match to TRBD2 (5 bases). Trimming stripped 4 bases from V and 2 bases from J, with 10 bases between. Germline V lookup: CDR1 SGHDT, CDR2 YYEEEE. The CDR3 runs to 13 residues. This chain's CDR3 is CASSPGITYEQYF. CDR3 nucleotide sequence: TGTGCCAGCAGCCCGGGGATAACCTACGAGCAGTACTTC.

This clone was found a few times. The rearrangement uses TRBV7-9 and TRBJ2-1, with 13 bases aligning to TRBD2. This CDR3 contains 17 residues. CDR1 SEHNR and CDR2 FQNEAQ come from the germline V gene (reference sequence). J was trimmed by 3 bases and V by 7 bases; bases with no gene match: 9. The chain's CDR3 is CASTQGLAGAFYNEQFF. The DNA for the CDR3 is TGTGCCAGCACTCAAGGACTAGCGGGGGCATTCTACAATGAGCAGTTCTTC.

This clone was detected once. The rearrangement links TRBV13 to TRBJ2-3; D might be TRBD2 (5 bases). V was cut by 5 bases and J by 3 bases, with 15 bases left in between. Germline CDR1 PRHDT, CDR2 FYEKMQ (reference sequence). The CDR3 covers 15 residues. The CDR3 region has the DNA TGTGCCAGCAGCCCCTCCTCCCCGGGGACAGATACGCAGTATTTT. It is translated as CASSPSSPGTDTQYF. Combining the CDR3 with reference TRBV13 and TRBJ2-3 gives the whole variable domain AAGVIQSPRHLIKEKRETATLKCYPIPRHDTVYWYQQGPGQDPQFLISFYEKMQSDKGSIPDRFSAQQFSDYHSELNMSSLELGDSALYFCASSPSSPGTDTQYFGPGTRLTVL.

CDR3 sequence reads: CASGPIGGGQETQYF. DNA of the CDR3: TGTGCCAGCGGACCCATCGGAGGGGGGCAAGAGACCCAGTACTTC. The chain recombines TRBV21-1 with TRBJ2-5. TRBV21-1 is an annotated pseudogene. This CDR3 is built from 15 residues.